This T cell receptor (beta chain) was sequenced in a study of blood T cell repertoires in COVID-19 (dated by TCRdb to the early 2020s). About the investigation overall: Collaborator samples came from the United States, Italy and Spain and covered acute and convalescent phases of COVID-19. A de-identified subject ID, COVID-19 status, age in years and sex were almost always included in the sample metadata. The material from the prospective study consisted of cDNA or gDNA derived from T cells, B-cell-depleted T cells, or PBMCs. Deeply sampled blood TCRbeta repertoires from subjects exposed to, actively infected with, or recovered from COVID-19 were included in the dataset. Samples came from the ongoing ImmuneRACE study (first 160 participants) plus 1,254 subjects from 6 global collaborators. A freely available public database, intended as a resource for researchers studying the immune response to SARS-CoV-2, is where the repertoires were released. Where available, HLA class I and class II types were taken from metadata supplied by the sample provider and were not determined by assay-based typing.

The collaborating institutions used their own protocols to collect whole blood in K2EDTA tubes. For TCRbeta analysis, collaborators shipped samples as frozen whole blood, isolated PBMCs, or DNA extracted from either of those sample types. The CDR3 numbers 18 residues from cysteine through phenylalanine. Solely the CDR3 DNA is kept, with 54 bases framed from the first base. CDR1 and CDR2 are drawn from the germline V gene: MNHEY, SVGEGT. V ends up 6 bases short and J 2 bases short, with an unmatched junction base count of 16. The immunoSEQ Assay, a bias-controlled multiplex PCR, was used to amplify TCRbeta CDR3 regions from genomic DNA. The authors' pipeline ran thus. The number of nucleated cells in each sample was estimated from the amplification of reference gene primers within the assay. To quantify the absolute abundance of each unique TCRbeta CDR3 rearrangement, sequence reads were collapsed and filtered. For each sample, productive Simpson clonality was calculated as the square root of Simpson's diversity index across productive rearrangements. TCRdb mirrors the immuneACCESS table, restricted to in-frame sequences. Some clones are absent from its copies; in checked studies, under half trace to an unresolved V gene, and the reason for the others is unknown. Clone size and V and J calls were adopted from that table, with D and trimming inferred from the DNA. This sample holds 70,000 to 100,000 clones; approximately 88% were observed only once. Around 11% of the sample goes to the ten largest clones.

Worth noting for this clone: Its antigen has not been determined. Per-nucleotide qualities are absent, and no much larger clonotype sits a single base away.

On the study overall, not on this receptor specifically: The quantity of clinical and demographic metadata differed by source and by participant and was supplied without curation.

The receptor comes from a human donor in a cohort sampled during active COVID-19. The chain joins TRBV6-2 or TRBV6-3 to TRBJ2-1; 7 junctional bases match TRBD2. The material sequenced was peripheral blood. The CDR3 corresponds to CASSIPQGKAGPYNEQFF. The DNA reads TGTGCCAGCAGCATACCCCAGGGTAAAGCGGGACCCTACAATGAGCAGTTCTTC.